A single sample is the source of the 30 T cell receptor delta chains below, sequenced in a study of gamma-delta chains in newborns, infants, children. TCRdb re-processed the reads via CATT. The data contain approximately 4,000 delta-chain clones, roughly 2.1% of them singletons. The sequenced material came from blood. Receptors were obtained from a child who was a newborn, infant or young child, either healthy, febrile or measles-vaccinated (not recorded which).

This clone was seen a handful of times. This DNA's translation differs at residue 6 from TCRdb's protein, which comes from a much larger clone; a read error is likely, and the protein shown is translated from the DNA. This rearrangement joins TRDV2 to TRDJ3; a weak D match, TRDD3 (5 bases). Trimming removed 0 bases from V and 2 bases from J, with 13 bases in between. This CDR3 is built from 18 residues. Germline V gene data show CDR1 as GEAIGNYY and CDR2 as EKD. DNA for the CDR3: TGTGCCTGTGACACCAGGGGACCACTGACCTGGGACACCCGACAGATGTTTTTC. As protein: CACDTRGPLTWDTRQMFF.

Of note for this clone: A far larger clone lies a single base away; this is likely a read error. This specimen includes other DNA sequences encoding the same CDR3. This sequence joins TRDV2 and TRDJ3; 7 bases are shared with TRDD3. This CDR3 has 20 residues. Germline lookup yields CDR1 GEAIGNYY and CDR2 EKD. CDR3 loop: CACDTAGIGINSWDTRQMFF. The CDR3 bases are TGTGCCTGTGACACCGCGGGGATAGGGATTAACTCCTGGGACACTCGACAGATGTTTTTC.

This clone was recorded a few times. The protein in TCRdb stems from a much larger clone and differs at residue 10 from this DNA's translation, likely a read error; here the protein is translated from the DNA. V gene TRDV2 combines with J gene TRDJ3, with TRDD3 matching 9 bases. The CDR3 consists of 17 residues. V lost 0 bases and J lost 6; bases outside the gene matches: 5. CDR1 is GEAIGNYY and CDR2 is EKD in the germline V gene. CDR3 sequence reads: CACDTKGIRKDTRQMFF. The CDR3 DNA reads TGTGCCTGTGACACCAAGGGGATACGAAAGGACACCCGACAGATGTTTTTC.

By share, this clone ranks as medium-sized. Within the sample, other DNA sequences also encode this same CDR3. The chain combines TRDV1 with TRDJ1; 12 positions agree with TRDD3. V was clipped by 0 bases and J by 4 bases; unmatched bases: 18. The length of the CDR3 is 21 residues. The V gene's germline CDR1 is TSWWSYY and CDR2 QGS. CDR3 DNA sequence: TGTGCTCTTGGGGAACTACCCTTCCTACGTACTGGGGGATACCAAGTCGATAAACTCATCTTT. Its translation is CALGELPFLRTGGYQVDKLIF.

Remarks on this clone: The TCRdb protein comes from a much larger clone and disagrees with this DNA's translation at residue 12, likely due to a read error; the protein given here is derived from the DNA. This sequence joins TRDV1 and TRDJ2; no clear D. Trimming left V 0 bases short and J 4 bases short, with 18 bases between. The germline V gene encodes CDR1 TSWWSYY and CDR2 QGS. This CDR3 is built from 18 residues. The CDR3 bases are TGTGCTCTTGGGGAACTCCCCCCTTTTACTACTTCGACAGCACAACTCTTCTTT. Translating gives CALGELPPFTTSTAQLFF.

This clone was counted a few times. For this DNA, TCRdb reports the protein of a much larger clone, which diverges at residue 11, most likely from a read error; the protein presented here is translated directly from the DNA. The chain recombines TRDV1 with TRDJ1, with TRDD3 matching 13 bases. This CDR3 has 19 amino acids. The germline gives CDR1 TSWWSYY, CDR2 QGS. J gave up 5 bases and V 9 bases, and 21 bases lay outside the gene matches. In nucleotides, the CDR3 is TGTGCTCTGTACAGTACTGGGGGATACGCGCATCCTTGGATGGATAAACTCATCTTT. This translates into CALYSTGGYAHPWMDKLIF.

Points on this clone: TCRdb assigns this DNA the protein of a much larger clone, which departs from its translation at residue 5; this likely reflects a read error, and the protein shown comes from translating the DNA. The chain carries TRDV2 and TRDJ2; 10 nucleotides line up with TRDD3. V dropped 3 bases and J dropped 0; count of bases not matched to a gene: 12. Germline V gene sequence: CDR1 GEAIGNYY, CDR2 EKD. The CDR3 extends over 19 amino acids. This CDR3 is CACDAVGGGYTALTAQLFF. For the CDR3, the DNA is TGTGCCTGTGACGCCGTGGGTGGGGGATACACCGCTTTGACAGCACAACTCTTCTTT.

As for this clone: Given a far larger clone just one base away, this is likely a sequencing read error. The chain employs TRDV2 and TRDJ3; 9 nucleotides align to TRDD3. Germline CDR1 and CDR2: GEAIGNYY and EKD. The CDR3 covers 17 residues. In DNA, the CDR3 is TGTGCCCGTGACACCGTGGGGGATACCTGGGACACCCGACAGATGTTTTTC. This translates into CARDTVGDTWDTRQMFF.

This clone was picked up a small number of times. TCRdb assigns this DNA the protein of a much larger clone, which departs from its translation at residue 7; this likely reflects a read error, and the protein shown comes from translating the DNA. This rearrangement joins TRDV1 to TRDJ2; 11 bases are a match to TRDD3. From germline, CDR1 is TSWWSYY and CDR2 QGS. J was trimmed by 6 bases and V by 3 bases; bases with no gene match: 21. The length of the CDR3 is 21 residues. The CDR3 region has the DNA TGTGCTCTTGGGGATCACCGGCCTGGGGGATACTCGGTGGTGGTGGCAGCACAACTCTTCTTT. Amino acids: CALGDHRPGGYSVVVAAQLFF.

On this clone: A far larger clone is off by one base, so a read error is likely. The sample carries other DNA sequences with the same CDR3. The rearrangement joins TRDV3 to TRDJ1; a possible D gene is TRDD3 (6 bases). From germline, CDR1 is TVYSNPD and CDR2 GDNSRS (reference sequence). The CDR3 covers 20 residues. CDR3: CAFSASADLGSVPYTDKLIF. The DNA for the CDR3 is TGTGCCTTTAGCGCCTCCGCTGATCTGGGGTCCGTCCCTTACACCGATAAACTCATATTT.

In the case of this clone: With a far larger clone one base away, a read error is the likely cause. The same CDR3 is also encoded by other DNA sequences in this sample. The CDR3 DNA follows: TGTGCCTGTGACACCGGATACCTTTTCTCCTGGGACACACGACAGATGTTTTTC. Translating it yields CACDTGYLFSWDTRQMFF. This chain links TRDV2 with TRDJ3; TRDD3 might be the D (6 bases). Looked up from germline, CDR1 is GEAIGNYY and CDR2 is EKD. The CDR3 consists of 18 residues.

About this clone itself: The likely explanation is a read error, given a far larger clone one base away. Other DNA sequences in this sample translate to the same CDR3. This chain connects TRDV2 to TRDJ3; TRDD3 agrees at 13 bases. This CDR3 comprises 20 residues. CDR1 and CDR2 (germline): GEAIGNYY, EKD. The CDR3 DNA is TGTGCCTGTGACAGACTGGGGGATACGCGGAGCTCCTGGGACACCCGACAAATGTTTTTC. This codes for CACDRLGDTRSSWDTRQMFF.

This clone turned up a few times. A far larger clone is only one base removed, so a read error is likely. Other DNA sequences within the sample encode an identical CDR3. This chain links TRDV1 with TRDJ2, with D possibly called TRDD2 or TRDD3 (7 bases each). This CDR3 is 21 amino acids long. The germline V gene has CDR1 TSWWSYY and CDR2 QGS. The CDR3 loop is CALGERPAFLREGYMSAQLFF. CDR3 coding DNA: TGTGCTCTTGGGGAACGCCCCGCATTCCTACGTGAGGGATACATGTCAGCACAACTCTTCTTC.

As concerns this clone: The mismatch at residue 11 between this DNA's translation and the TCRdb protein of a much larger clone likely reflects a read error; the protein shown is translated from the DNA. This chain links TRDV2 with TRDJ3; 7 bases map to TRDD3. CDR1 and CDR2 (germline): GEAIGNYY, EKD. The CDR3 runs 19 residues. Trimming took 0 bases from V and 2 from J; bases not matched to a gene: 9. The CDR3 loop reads CACDTLGEAGPWDTRQMFF. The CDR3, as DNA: TGTGCCTGTGACACCTTGGGGGAAGCGGGCCCCTGGGACACCCGACAGATGTTTTTC.

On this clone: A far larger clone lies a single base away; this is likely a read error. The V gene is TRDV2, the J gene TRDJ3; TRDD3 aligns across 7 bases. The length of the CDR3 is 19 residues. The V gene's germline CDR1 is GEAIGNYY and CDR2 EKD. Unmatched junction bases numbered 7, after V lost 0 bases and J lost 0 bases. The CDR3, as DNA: TGTGCCTGTGACACCTGGGGGACCTTGATCTCCTGGGACACCCGACAGATGTTTTTC. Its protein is CACDTWGTLISWDTRQMFF.

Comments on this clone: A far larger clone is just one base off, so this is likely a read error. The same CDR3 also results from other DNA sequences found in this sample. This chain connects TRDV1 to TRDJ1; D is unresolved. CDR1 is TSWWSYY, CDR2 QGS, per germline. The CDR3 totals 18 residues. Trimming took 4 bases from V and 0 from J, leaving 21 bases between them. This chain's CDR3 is CALGAFPPGPDDTDKLIF. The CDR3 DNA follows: TGTGCTCTTGGGGCATTCCCGCCTGGCCCTGATGACACCGATAAACTCATCTTT.

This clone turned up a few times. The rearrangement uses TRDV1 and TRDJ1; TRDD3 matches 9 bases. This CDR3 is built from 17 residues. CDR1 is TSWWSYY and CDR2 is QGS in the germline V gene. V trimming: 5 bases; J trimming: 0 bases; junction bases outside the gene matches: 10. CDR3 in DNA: TGTGCTCTTGGGAACCTGCCTTCTGGGGGATACACCGATAAACTCATCTTT. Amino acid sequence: CALGNLPSGGYTDKLIF.

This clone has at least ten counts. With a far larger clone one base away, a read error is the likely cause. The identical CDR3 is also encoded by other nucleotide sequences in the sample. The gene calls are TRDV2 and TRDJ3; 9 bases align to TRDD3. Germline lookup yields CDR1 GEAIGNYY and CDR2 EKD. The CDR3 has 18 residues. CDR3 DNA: TGTGCCTGCGACACCTACTGGGGGAGCTCCTGGGACACCCGACAGATGTTTTTC. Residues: CACDTYWGSSWDTRQMFF.

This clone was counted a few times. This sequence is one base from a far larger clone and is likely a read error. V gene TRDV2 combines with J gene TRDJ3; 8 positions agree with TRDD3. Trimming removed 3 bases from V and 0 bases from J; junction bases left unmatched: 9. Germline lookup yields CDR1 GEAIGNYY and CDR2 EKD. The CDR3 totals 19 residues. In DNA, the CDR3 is TGTGCCTGTGACGCCTGGGGGACCTTGAGCTCCTGGGACACCCGACAGATGTTTTTC. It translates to CACDAWGTLSSWDTRQMFF.

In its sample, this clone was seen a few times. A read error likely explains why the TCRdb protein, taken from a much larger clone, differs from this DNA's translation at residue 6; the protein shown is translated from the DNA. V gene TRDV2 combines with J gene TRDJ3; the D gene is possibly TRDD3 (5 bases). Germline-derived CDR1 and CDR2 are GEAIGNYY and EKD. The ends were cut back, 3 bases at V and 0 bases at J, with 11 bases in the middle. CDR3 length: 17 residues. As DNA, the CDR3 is TGTGCCTGTGACCCTGCTGGGAGCTCCTGGGACACCCGACAGATGTTTTTC. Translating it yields CACDPAGSSWDTRQMFF.

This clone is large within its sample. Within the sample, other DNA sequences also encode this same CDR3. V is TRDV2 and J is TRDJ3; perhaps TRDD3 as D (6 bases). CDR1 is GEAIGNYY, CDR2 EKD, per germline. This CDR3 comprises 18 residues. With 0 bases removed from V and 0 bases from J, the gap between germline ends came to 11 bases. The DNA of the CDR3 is TGTGCCTGTGACACCGGGGATTTCTACTCCTGGGACACCCGACAGATGTTTTTC. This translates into CACDTGDFYSWDTRQMFF.

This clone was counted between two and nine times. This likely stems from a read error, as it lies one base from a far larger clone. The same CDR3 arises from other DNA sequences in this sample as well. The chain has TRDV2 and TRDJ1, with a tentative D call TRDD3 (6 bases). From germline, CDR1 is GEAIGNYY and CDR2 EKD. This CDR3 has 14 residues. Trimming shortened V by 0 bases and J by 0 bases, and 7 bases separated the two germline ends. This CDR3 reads CACDTGGNTDKLIF. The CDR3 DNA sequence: TGTGCCTGTGACACCGGGGGGAACACCGATAAACTCATCTTT.

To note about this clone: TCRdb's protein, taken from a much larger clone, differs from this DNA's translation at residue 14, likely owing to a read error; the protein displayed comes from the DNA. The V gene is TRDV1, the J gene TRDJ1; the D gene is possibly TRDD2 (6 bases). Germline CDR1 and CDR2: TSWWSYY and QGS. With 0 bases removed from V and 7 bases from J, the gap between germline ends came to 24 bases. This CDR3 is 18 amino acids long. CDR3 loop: CALGELQFSYSGKGKLIF. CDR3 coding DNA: TGTGCTCTTGGGGAACTCCAGTTCTCCTACTCAGGGAAGGGTAAACTCATCTTT.

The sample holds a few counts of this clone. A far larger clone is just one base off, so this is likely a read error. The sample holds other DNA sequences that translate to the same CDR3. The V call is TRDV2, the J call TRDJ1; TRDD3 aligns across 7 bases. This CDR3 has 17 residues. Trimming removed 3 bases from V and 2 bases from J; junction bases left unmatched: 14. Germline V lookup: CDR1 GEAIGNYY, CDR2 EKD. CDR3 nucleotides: TGTGCCTGTGACCCTGCGGGGGATCGGCTGTATACCGATAAACTCATCTTT. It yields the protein CACDPAGDRLYTDKLIF.

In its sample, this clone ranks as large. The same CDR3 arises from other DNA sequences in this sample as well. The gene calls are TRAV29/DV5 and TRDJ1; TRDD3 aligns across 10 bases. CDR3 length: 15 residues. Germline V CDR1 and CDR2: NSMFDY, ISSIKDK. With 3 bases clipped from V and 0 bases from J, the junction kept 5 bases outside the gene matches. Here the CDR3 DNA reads TGTGCAGCAACCTTTACTGGGGGATACACCGATAAACTCATCTTT. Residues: CAATFTGGYTDKLIF.

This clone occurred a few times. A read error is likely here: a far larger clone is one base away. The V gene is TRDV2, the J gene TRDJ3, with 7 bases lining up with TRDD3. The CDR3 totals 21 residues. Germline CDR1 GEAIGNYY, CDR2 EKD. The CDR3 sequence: CARDNDSTGDRNSWDTRQMFF. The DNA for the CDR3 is TGTGCCCGTGACAACGACAGTACTGGGGATCGCAACTCCTGGGACACCCGACAGATGTTTTTC.

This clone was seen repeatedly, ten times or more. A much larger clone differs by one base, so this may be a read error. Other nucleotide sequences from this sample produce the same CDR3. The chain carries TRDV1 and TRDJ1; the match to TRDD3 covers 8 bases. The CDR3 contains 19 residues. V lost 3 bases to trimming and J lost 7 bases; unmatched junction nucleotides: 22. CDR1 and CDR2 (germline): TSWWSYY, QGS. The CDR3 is CALGDLTDLPRGIEGKLIF. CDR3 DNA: TGTGCTCTTGGGGACCTCACCGACCTTCCCCGGGGGATAGAAGGTAAACTCATCTTT.

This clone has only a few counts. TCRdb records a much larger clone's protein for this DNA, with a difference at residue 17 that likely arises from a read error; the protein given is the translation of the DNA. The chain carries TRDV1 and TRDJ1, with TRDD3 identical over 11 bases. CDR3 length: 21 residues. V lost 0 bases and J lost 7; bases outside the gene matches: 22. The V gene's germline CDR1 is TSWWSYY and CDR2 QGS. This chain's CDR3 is CALGELPPSPLLGDMPGKLIF. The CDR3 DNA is TGTGCTCTTGGGGAACTCCCTCCTTCCCCTTTACTGGGGGATATGCCCGGTAAACTCATCTTT.

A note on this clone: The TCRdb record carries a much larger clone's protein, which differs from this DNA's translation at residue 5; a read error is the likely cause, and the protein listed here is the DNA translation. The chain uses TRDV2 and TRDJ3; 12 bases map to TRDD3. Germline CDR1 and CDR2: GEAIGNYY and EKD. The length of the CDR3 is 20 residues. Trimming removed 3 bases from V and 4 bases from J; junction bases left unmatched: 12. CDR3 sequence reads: CACDAGTGGYTAWDTRQMFF. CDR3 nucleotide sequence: TGTGCCTGTGACGCCGGTACTGGGGGATACACGGCTTGGGACACCCGACAGATGTTTTTC.

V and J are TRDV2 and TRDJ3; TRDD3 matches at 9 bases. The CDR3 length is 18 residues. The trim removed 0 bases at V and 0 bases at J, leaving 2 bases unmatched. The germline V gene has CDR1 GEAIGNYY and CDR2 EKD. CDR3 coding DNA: TGTGCCTGTGACACCGTTGGGGGATACTCCTGGGACACCCGACAGATGTTTTTC. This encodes CACDTVGGYSWDTRQMFF.